This TCR beta chain was identified during a study of T-cell reconstitution after alpha-beta-depleted transplantation in children. This CDR3 spans 17 amino acids. V lost 3 bases to trimming and J lost 0 bases; unmatched junction nucleotides: 11. Germline V gives CDR1 MDHEN, CDR2 SYDVKM. Unique molecular identifiers were used in preparing the TCRbeta library. TCRdb re-analysed the PCR reads in MiXCR, keeping a single row per CDR3 protein. The sample lists fewer than 700,000 distinct CDR3 sequences; over 10% were seen once. This chain links TRBV28 with TRBJ2-7, with 7 bases that match TRBD2. Source: PBMCs, mostly from graft donor cells, taken 360 days after TCRalphabeta/CD19-depleted stem cell transplant. This clonotype was sampled from a male patient under 18 who had a stem cell transplant for acute myeloid leukemia, so the T cells may come from the graft donor. In DNA, the CDR3 is TGTGCCAGCAGTTTCGTCGTTCCGAGCGGGGCCTCCTACGAGCAGTACTTC. This codes for CASSFVVPSGASYEQYF.